Listed below are T cell receptor beta chains from one sample, sequenced in a study of high-grade serous ovarian cancer treatment subgroups. Repertoires were generated with immunoSEQ multiplex PCR, while TCRdb's copy carries only in-frame clones and drops some. The sample consists of about 11,000 clones, around 86% of them appearing once. Sequencing was carried out using tumor tissue. These receptors all stem from a human donor with high-grade serous ovarian cancer. Each CDR3 is given with its conserved first and last residue. The order of the fields is clone size, V gene, J gene, D gene, CDR3 protein, CDR3 DNA. The D gene is left open where the match is weak. Some rows mark clone size as missing; the rest say once, few, many or name a class of expanded clone.

clone size: .
V gene: TRBV2
J gene: TRBJ2-1
D gene: .
CDR3 protein: CASSVLGGEQFF
CDR3 DNA: TGTGCCAGCAGCGTACTGGGGGGTGAGCAGTTCTTC

clone size: few
V gene: TRBV6-5
J gene: TRBJ1-5
D gene: .
CDR3 protein: CASSYSYGSNQPQHF
CDR3 DNA: TGTGCCAGCAGTTACTCGTACGGGAGCAATCAGCCCCAGCATTTT

clone size: .
V gene: TRBV19
J gene: TRBJ1-5
D gene: .
CDR3 protein: CASSKVLTGLSNQPQHF
CDR3 DNA: TGTGCCAGTAGTAAGGTGCTGACAGGATTGAGCAATCAGCCCCAGCATTTT

clone size: once
V gene: TRBV28
J gene: TRBJ1-2
D gene: TRBD1
CDR3 protein: CASTPGGELGYGYTF
CDR3 DNA: TGTGCCAGCACTCCAGGGGGGGAATTGGGCTATGGCTACACCTTC

clone size: .
V gene: TRBV18
J gene: TRBJ1-4
D gene: .
CDR3 protein: CASSRDTTNEKLFF
CDR3 DNA: TGTGCCAGCTCACGGGACACCACTAATGAAAAACTGTTTTTT

clone size: .
V gene: TRBV19
J gene: TRBJ1-2
D gene: TRBD1
CDR3 protein: CASSIDRGRGYTF
CDR3 DNA: TGTGCCAGTAGTATCGACAGGGGGAGAGGCTACACCTTC

clone size: .
V gene: TRBV18
J gene: TRBJ1-1
D gene: TRBD1
CDR3 protein: CASSPTGTGATEAFF
CDR3 DNA: TGTGCCAGCTCACCAACCGGGACAGGGGCCACTGAAGCTTTCTTT

clone size: .
V gene: TRBV27
J gene: TRBJ1-5
D gene: .
CDR3 protein: CASSLRSNQPQHF
CDR3 DNA: TGTGCCAGCAGTTTACGCAGCAATCAGCCCCAGCATTTT

clone size: few
V gene: TRBV29-1
J gene: TRBJ1-2
D gene: .
CDR3 protein: CSVRDYGYTF
CDR3 DNA: TGCAGCGTTCGGGATTATGGCTACACCTTC

clone size: .
V gene: TRBV2
J gene: TRBJ2-7
D gene: .
CDR3 protein: CASSEQKWSYEQYF
CDR3 DNA: TGTGCCAGCAGTGAACAAAAGTGGTCCTACGAGCAGTACTTC

clone size: .
V gene: TRBV19
J gene: TRBJ1-5
D gene: TRBD1
CDR3 protein: CASSSGQGNQPQHF
CDR3 DNA: TGTGCCAGTAGTAGCGGACAGGGAAATCAGCCCCAGCATTTT

clone size: .
V gene: TRBV28
J gene: TRBJ1-5
D gene: TRBD1
CDR3 protein: CASSPWDRKNQPQHF
CDR3 DNA: TGTGCCAGCAGTCCATGGGACAGAAAAAATCAGCCCCAGCATTTT

clone size: once
V gene: TRBV5-4
J gene: TRBJ2-7
D gene: .
CDR3 protein: CASSLGYSYEQYF
CDR3 DNA: TGTGCCAGCAGCTTGGGGTACTCCTACGAGCAGTACTTC

clone size: .
V gene: TRBV10-2
J gene: TRBJ2-5
D gene: .
CDR3 protein: CASSDIDEETQYF
CDR3 DNA: TGCGCCAGCAGTGATATCGATGAGGAGACCCAGTACTTC

clone size: .
V gene: TRBV28
J gene: TRBJ2-5
D gene: TRBD1
CDR3 protein: CASSLQQGAQETQYF
CDR3 DNA: TGTGCCAGCAGTTTACAACAGGGGGCGCAAGAGACCCAGTACTTC

clone size: few
V gene: TRBV19
J gene: TRBJ1-1
D gene: .
CDR3 protein: CASSRDREGRTEAFF
CDR3 DNA: TGTGCCAGTTCAAGAGACCGGGAGGGTAGGACTGAAGCTTTCTTT

clone size: .
V gene: TRBV2
J gene: TRBJ2-1
D gene: .
CDR3 protein: CASSEGLEHEQFF
CDR3 DNA: TGTGCCAGCAGTGAAGGACTAGAGCATGAGCAGTTCTTC

clone size: once
V gene: TRBV12-5
J gene: TRBJ2-1
D gene: .
CDR3 protein: CASGLVLSYNEQFF
CDR3 DNA: TGTGCTAGTGGTTTGGTTCTGTCCTACAATGAGCAGTTCTTC

clone size: .
V gene: TRBV18
J gene: TRBJ2-2
D gene: TRBD2
CDR3 protein: CASSHRTSGGTGELFF
CDR3 DNA: TGTGCCAGCTCCCACAGGACTAGCGGAGGCACCGGGGAGCTGTTTTTT

clone size: .
V gene: TRBV6-1
J gene: TRBJ1-2
D gene: .
CDR3 protein: CASSEALRDYGYTF
CDR3 DNA: TGTGCCAGCAGTGAAGCCTTAAGGGACTATGGCTACACCTTC

clone size: .
V gene: TRBV6-5
J gene: TRBJ2-1
D gene: TRBD1
CDR3 protein: CASRSGQGPDFEQFF
CDR3 DNA: TGTGCCAGCAGATCGGGACAGGGGCCCGATTTCGAGCAGTTCTTC

clone size: once
V gene: TRBV5-8
J gene: TRBJ2-1
D gene: .
CDR3 protein: CASSGKINEQFF
CDR3 DNA: TGTGCCAGCAGCGGAAAGATCAATGAGCAGTTCTTC

clone size: .
V gene: TRBV27
J gene: TRBJ2-1
D gene: .
CDR3 protein: CASSKRNEQFF
CDR3 DNA: TGTGCCAGCAGTAAACGCAATGAGCAGTTCTTC

clone size: few
V gene: TRBV19
J gene: TRBJ1-1
D gene: .
CDR3 protein: CASSKVNTEAFF
CDR3 DNA: TGTGCCAGTAGTAAGGTGAACACTGAAGCTTTCTTT

clone size: .
V gene: TRBV29-1
J gene: TRBJ1-3
D gene: .
CDR3 protein: CSVTKSFGNTIYF
CDR3 DNA: TGCAGCGTAACAAAGAGCTTTGGAAACACCATATATTTT

clone size: .
V gene: TRBV7-9
J gene: TRBJ2-3
D gene: .
CDR3 protein: CASSPDVGQYF
CDR3 DNA: TGTGCCAGCAGCCCGGACGTCGGGCAGTATTTT

clone size: .
V gene: TRBV6-4
J gene: TRBJ2-3
D gene: .
CDR3 protein: CASSEQLFTDTQYF
CDR3 DNA: TGTGCCAGCAGTGAACAACTTTTCACAGATACGCAGTATTTT

clone size: .
V gene: TRBV5-1
J gene: TRBJ1-1
D gene: .
CDR3 protein: CASSLAPQAEAFF
CDR3 DNA: TGCGCCAGCAGCTTGGCCCCTCAGGCTGAAGCTTTCTTT

clone size: .
V gene: TRBV7-8
J gene: TRBJ1-6
D gene: .
CDR3 protein: CASSRGTLQSYNSPLHF
CDR3 DNA: TGTGCCAGCTCCCGGGGTACCCTTCAGTCCTATAATTCACCCCTCCACTTT

clone size: .
V gene: TRBV11-2
J gene: TRBJ2-4
D gene: .
CDR3 protein: CASSLGGLRTPLAKNIQYF
CDR3 DNA: TGTGCCAGCAGCTTAGGGGGGCTTCGGACGCCCCTAGCCAAAAACATTCAGTACTTC

clone size: once
V gene: TRBV27
J gene: TRBJ2-7
D gene: TRBD2
CDR3 protein: CASSLGLASYEQYF
CDR3 DNA: TGTGCCAGCAGTTTAGGACTAGCGTCCTACGAGCAGTACTTC

clone size: .
V gene: TRBV30
J gene: TRBJ1-2
D gene: .
CDR3 protein: CACRTGLGYTF
CDR3 DNA: TGTGCCTGCAGAACAGGCCTGGGCTACACCTTC